Each of the 8 T cell receptor beta chains below was sequenced from the same sample in a study of beta chain features in type 1 diabetes. The investigators reverse transcribed all of the isolated RNA, so they sequenced expressed TCRB transcripts. Repertoires were generated with immunoSEQ multiplex PCR, while TCRdb's copy carries only in-frame clones and drops some. In the table there are about 320,000 clones, 14% of which are singletons. The sequencing sample was made of central memory CD4+ T cells from blood. The receptors come from a man aged 25 to 40 in good health.

This clone was seen a handful of times. This chain uses TRBV4-3 with TRBJ1-4; D unclear. CDR3 length: 17 residues. V was clipped by 2 bases and J by 0 bases, with 13 bases between them. CDR1 and CDR2 (germline): LGHNA, YSLEER. Written as DNA, the CDR3 is TGCGCCAGCAGCCAATCACTCAGGCTTGCAACTAATGAAAAACTGTTTTTT. Its translation is CASSQSLRLATNEKLFF.

This clone has a handful of counts. The V call is TRBV19, the J call TRBJ2-1, with TRBD2 matching 10 bases. The CDR3 spans 17 residues. V lost 4 bases to trimming and J lost 0 bases; unmatched junction nucleotides: 6. Germline V CDR1 and CDR2: LNHDA, SQIVND (reference sequence). The CDR3 coding sequence is TGTGCCAGTAGTAGGCTGACTAGCGGGTTCTCCTACAATGAGCAGTTCTTC. It codes for CASSRLTSGFSYNEQFF.

This clone showed up many times. The rearrangement joins TRBV15 to TRBJ1-4; D ambiguous. The V gene lost 5 bases and the J gene lost 10 bases, with 14 bases spanning the gap. The germline V gene has CDR1 LNHNV and CDR2 YYDKDF (reference sequence). The CDR3 sequence is 13 residues long. The CDR3 nucleotides read TGTGCCACCAGCCCTTCCGGTGTAGGAAAACTGTTTTTT. Translation: CATSPSGVGKLFF.

CDR3 DNA: TGTGCCAGCAGCTTGGCAGGGAGCAACTATGGCTACACCTTC. Its protein is CASSLAGSNYGYTF. This sequence joins TRBV5-4 and TRBJ1-2; D might be TRBD1 (5 bases). V dropped 0 bases and J dropped 2 bases, with 8 bases sitting between them. The CDR3 runs 14 residues. Germline lookup yields CDR1 SGHNT and CDR2 YYREEE (reference sequence).

The table lists this clone with a few counts. V usage is TRBV9 and J usage is TRBJ1-2; no definite D call. The germline V and J ends were trimmed by 5 bases and 8 bases, with 16 bases remaining between them. Germline loops: CDR1 SGDLS, CDR2 YYNGEE. There are 13 residues in the CDR3. CDR3 DNA sequence: TGTGCCAGCAGTTTAGCGTTAATGTCCGGCTACACCTTC. This sequence encodes CASSLALMSGYTF.

V is TRBV7-2 and J is TRBJ2-1; 11 bases match TRBD2. V lost 1 base and J lost 7; bases outside the gene matches: 3. The CDR3 is 15 residues long. CDR1 SGHTA and CDR2 FQGNSA come from the germline V gene. In DNA form, the CDR3 reads TGTGCCAGCAGCTTAGTTAGCGGGGGGGCAAATGAGCAGTTCTTC. Translation gives CASSLVSGGANEQFF.

The table lists this clone with a few counts. The rearrangement uses TRBV9 and TRBJ2-5, with 7 bases identical to TRBD2. Germline lookup yields CDR1 SGDLS and CDR2 YYNGEE. The CDR3 loop spans 15 amino acids. J gave up 0 bases and V 2 bases, and 4 bases lay outside the gene matches. The CDR3 region is CASSVSSGDQETQYF. CDR3 in DNA: TGTGCCAGCAGCGTTTCCAGCGGGGACCAAGAGACCCAGTACTTC. The whole variable domain, filled in from reference TRBV9 and TRBJ2-5, reads DSGVTQTPKHLITATGQRVTLRCSPRSGDLSVYWYQQSLDQGLQFLIQYYNGEERAKGNILERFSAQQFPDLHSELNLSSLELGDSALYFCASSVSSGDQETQYFGPGTRLLVL.

The CDR3 loop reads CASSLAQGRNQPQHF. In DNA, the CDR3 is TGTGCCAGCAGCTTGGCACAGGGTCGCAATCAGCCCCAGCATTTT. The V gene is TRBV7-2, the J gene TRBJ1-5; possibly TRBD1 for D (6 bases). Trimming shortened V by 3 bases and J by 2 bases, and 11 bases separated the two germline ends. CDR3 length: 15 amino acids. Germline CDR1 is SGHTA and CDR2 is FQGNSA.